The 15 T cell receptor beta chains given below trace back to one sample, sequenced in a study of blood T cell repertoires in COVID-19. The repertoire was sequenced with immunoSEQ multiplex PCR; TCRdb's copy has only in-frame clones and lacks some. The sample has about 59,000 clones, over 75% seen once. Sample: peripheral blood. The receptors derive from a woman aged 80 or over with acute or convalescent COVID-19.

The V call is TRBV14, the J call TRBJ1-1; a possible D gene is TRBD1 (5 bases). The germline CDR1 and CDR2 sequences are SGHDN and FVKESK. Trimming took off 2 bases at V and 0 bases at J, with 16 bases between the two ends. The CDR3 length is 17 residues. The CDR3 region is CASSQWRGTRMNTEAFF. CDR3 sequence (DNA): TGTGCCAGCAGCCAATGGCGGGGGACCAGGATGAACACTGAAGCTTTCTTT.

J is TRBJ2-1 and V is TRBV5-1; 8 nucleotides line up with TRBD2. With V trimmed by 4 bases and J by 8 bases, 14 bases remained unmatched. Germline CDR1 and CDR2: SGHRS and YFSETQ. The CDR3 loop spans 16 amino acids. In DNA form, the CDR3 reads TGCGCCAGCAGCCCGCGGATAAGTAGCGGGGCGGATGAGCAGTTCTTC. It codes for CASSPRISSGADEQFF.

This chain links TRBV14 with TRBJ2-5; D not certain. The length of the CDR3 is 13 residues. The germline V gene encodes CDR1 SGHDN and CDR2 FVKESK. V was pared by 4 bases and J by 5 bases, with 11 bases between. As DNA, the CDR3 is TGTGCCAGCAGCCCAAGCATTTGGGAGACCCAGTACTTC. Translated: CASSPSIWETQYF.

This chain uses TRBV7-2 with TRBJ1-5; no firm D call. The V end lost 5 bases, the J end lost 6 bases, and 17 bases lay between the germline ends. The CDR3 runs 15 residues. Germline CDR1 and CDR2: SGHTA and FQGNSA. CDR3 nucleotide sequence: TGTGCCAGCAGCCCCACCCCCTCGAGAACTCAGCCCCAGCATTTT. Encoded protein: CASSPTPSRTQPQHF.

The genes are TRBV4-2 and TRBJ1-6; 8 positions match TRBD1. Germline CDR1 is LGHNA and CDR2 is YNFKEQ. With 1 base clipped from V and 10 bases from J, the junction kept 12 bases outside the gene matches. This CDR3 spans 17 amino acids. This CDR3 is CASSQVELQRTGSPLHF. The CDR3 coding sequence is TGTGCCAGCAGCCAAGTGGAGCTACAAAGGACAGGGTCACCCCTCCACTTT.

The chain employs TRBV4-1 and TRBJ2-7, with D maybe TRBD2 (6 bases). This CDR3 is built from 16 residues. CDR1 and CDR2 from the germline V gene are MGHRA and YSYEKL. V was cut by 1 base and J by 3 bases, with 16 bases left in between. The CDR3 coding sequence is TGCGCCAGCAGCCAAGTGTTTCCGACTAGTGGCTACGAGCAGTACTTC. Protein: CASSQVFPTSGYEQYF.

V gene TRBV18 combines with J gene TRBJ2-2; 9 bases fit TRBD2. The CDR3 covers 19 residues. CDR1 and CDR2 (germline): KGHSH, LQKENI. The junction had 12 bases not matched to a gene; V was cut back by 3 bases and J by 1 base. The CDR3 loop reads CASSPVRASGTVNTGELFF. The CDR3 region has the DNA TGTGCCAGCTCACCTGTTCGTGCTAGCGGGACCGTGAACACCGGGGAGCTGTTTTTT.

There are a few counts of this clone. The rearrangement uses TRBV7-6 and TRBJ2-3; 7 nucleotides align to TRBD2. Germline lookup yields CDR1 SGHVS and CDR2 FNYEAQ. The CDR3 runs 16 residues. The J segment lost 0 bases and the V segment lost 5 bases, leaving 8 bases of the junction unmatched. The CDR3 sequence: CASSQLLAASTDTQYF. CDR3 DNA: TGTGCCAGCAGCCAACTTCTAGCGGCTAGCACAGATACGCAGTATTTT.

The rearrangement joins TRBV9 to TRBJ2-7, with 12 bases lining up with TRBD2. This CDR3 contains 16 residues. Losses at the gene ends were 1 base for V and 2 bases for J; bases not matched to a gene: 4. Per germline, CDR1 SGDLS and CDR2 YYNGEE. The CDR3 DNA reads as TGTGCCAGCAGCGTATCAACTAGCGGGGGGCCCTACGAGCAGTACTTC. Translation: CASSVSTSGGPYEQYF.

The rearrangement joins TRBV6-5 to TRBJ2-3; D perhaps matches TRBD2 (5 bases). Germline CDR1 and CDR2: MNHEY and SVGAGI. The CDR3 covers 15 residues. With 7 bases removed from V and 2 bases from J, the gap between germline ends came to 16 bases. This CDR3 is CASNPLGSNTDTQYF. CDR3 sequence (DNA): TGTGCCAGCAACCCACTAGGATCCAACACAGATACGCAGTATTTT.

The rearrangement uses TRBV7-2 and TRBJ1-5, with TRBD1 as a possible D gene (5 bases). The CDR3 contains 16 residues. The germline gives CDR1 SGHTA, CDR2 FQGNSA. V gave up 2 bases and J gave up 4 bases, with 15 bases separating them. CDR3 DNA: TGTGCCAGCAGCTTATGGGGCAGTGGGCGGAATCAGCCCCAGCATTTT. This gives the protein CASSLWGSGRNQPQHF.

V and J are TRBV6-5 and TRBJ1-1; no reliable D call. Looked up from germline, CDR1 is MNHEY and CDR2 is SVGAGI. CDR3 size: 13 residues. The V gene lost 9 bases and the J gene lost 1 base, with 12 bases spanning the gap. In DNA form, the CDR3 reads TGTGCCAGTAAGGTGAGGCAGAACACTGAAGCTTTCTTT. This translates into CASKVRQNTEAFF.

The J gene is TRBJ2-3, the V gene TRBV19; D unclear. V shed 3 bases and J shed 2 bases, with 6 bases lying between them. This CDR3 has 13 amino acids. The germline V gene encodes CDR1 LNHDA and CDR2 SQIVND (reference sequence). The CDR3 spells CASSISLTDTQYF. In DNA, the CDR3 is TGTGCCAGTAGTATTTCTCTCACAGATACGCAGTATTTT.

This rearrangement joins TRBV7-3 to TRBJ2-2, with TRBD1 identical over 8 bases. The CDR3 is 15 amino acids. V gave up 8 bases and J gave up 3 bases; unmatched junction bases: 8. CDR1 and CDR2 from the germline V gene are SGHTA and FQGTGA. The CDR3 here is CASSLRGLDTGELFF. The CDR3 region has the DNA TGTGCCAGCTCTCTCAGGGGGCTAGACACCGGGGAGCTGTTTTTT.

This clone was seen only a few times. The J gene is TRBJ2-3, the V gene TRBV7-6, with 9 nucleotides matching TRBD2. Germline trimming cut 3 bases from V and 2 bases from J; bases unmatched to any gene: 6. The CDR3 consists of 16 residues. Germline assignment: CDR1 SGHVS and CDR2 FNYEAQ. The CDR3 DNA is TGTGCCAGCAGCTTCGGTGGACTAGCGAACACAGATACGCAGTATTTT. The encoded protein is CASSFGGLANTDTQYF.